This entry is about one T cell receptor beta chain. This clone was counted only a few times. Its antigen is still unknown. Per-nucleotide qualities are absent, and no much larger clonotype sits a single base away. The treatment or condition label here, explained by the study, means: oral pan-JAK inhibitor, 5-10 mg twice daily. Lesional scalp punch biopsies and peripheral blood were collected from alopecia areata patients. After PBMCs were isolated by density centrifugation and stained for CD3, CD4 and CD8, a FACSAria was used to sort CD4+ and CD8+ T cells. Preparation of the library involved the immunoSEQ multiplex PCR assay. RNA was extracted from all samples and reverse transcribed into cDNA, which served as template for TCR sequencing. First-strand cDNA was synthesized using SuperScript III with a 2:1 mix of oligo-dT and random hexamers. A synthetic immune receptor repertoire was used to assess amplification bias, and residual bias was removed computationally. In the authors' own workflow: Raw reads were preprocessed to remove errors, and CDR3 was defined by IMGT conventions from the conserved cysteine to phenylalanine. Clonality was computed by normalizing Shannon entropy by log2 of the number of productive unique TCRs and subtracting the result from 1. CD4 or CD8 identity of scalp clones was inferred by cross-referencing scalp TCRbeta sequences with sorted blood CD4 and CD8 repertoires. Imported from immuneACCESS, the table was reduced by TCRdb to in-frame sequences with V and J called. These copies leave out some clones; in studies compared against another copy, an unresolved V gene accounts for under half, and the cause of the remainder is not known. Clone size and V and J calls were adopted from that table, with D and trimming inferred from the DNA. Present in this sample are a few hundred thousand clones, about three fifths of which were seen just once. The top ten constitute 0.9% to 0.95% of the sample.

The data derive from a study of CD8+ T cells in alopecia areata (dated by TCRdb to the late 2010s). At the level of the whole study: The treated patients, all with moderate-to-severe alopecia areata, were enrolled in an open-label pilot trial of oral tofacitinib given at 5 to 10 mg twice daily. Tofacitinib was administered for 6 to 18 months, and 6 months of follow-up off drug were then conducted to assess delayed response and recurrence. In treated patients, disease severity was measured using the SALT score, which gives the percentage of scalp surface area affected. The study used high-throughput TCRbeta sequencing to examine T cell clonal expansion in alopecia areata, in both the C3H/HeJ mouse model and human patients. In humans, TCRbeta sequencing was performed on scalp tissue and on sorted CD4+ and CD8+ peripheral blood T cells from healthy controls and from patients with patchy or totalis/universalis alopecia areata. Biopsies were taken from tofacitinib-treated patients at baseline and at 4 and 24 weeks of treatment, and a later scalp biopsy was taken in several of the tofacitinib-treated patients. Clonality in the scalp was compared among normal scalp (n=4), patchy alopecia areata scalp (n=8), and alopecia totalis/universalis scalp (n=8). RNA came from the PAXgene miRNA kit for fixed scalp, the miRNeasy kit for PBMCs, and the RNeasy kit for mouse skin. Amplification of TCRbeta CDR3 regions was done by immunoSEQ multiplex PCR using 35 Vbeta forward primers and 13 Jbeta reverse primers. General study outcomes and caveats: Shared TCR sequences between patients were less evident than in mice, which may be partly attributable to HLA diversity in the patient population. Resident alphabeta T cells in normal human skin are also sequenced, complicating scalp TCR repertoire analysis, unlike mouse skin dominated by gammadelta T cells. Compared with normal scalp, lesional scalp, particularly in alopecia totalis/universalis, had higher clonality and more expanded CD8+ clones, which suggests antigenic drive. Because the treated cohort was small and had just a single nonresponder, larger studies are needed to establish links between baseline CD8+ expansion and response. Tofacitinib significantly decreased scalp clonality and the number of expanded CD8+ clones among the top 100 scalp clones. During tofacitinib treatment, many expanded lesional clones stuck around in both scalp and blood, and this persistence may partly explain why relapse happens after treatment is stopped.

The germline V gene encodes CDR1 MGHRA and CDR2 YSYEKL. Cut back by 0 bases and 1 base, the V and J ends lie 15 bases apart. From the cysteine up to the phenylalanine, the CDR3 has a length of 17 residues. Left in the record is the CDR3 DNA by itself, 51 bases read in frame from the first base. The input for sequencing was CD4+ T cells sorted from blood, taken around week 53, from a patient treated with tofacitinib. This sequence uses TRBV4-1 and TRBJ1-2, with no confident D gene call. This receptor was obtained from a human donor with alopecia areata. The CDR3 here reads CASSQDPDPRLNYGYTF. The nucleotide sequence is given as TGCGCCAGCAGCCAAGATCCAGATCCGAGACTTAACTATGGCTACACCTTC.